The 20 T cell receptor beta chains presented below share a single source sample, sequenced in a study of siplizumab effects on memory and regulatory T cells. The data were produced by immunoSEQ multiplex PCR, yet TCRdb's version contains in-frame clones alone and is incomplete. The sample includes some 100,000 clones, more than 90% of them seen just once. Sample: CD4+ T cells sorted from blood. Source of these receptors: a human donor in good health. Some clones in this sample may be carry-over from other donors' samples.

The chain carries TRBV10-3 and TRBJ2-5, with 8 nucleotides matching TRBD1. The CDR3 totals 14 residues. V lost 9 bases, J lost 4 bases, and 10 bases stayed unmatched. Germline V CDR1 and CDR2: ENHRY, SYGVKD. The CDR3: CAIKGQGARETQYF. CDR3 nucleotide sequence: TGTGCCATAAAGGGGCAGGGGGCTCGAGAGACCCAGTACTTC.

In this sample, this clone turned up many times. This rearrangement joins TRBV5-1 to TRBJ2-2; 8 positions agree with TRBD2. V lost 1 base and J lost 5; bases outside the gene matches: 1. CDR1 is SGHRS, CDR2 YFSETQ, per germline. The CDR3 runs to 14 residues. The CDR3 reads CASSLLAGTGELFF. In DNA form, the CDR3 reads TGCGCCAGCAGCTTGTTAGCGGGAACCGGGGAGCTGTTTTTT.

V is TRBV27 and J is TRBJ1-4; D gene unclear. V lost 6 bases and J lost 5, with 16 bases in between. Germline CDR1 reads MNHEY; CDR2 reads SMNVEV (reference sequence). This CDR3 spans 15 amino acids. The CDR3 DNA reads TGTGCCAGCAGCACAAGAGAGGGCGTGAATGAAAAACTGTTTTTT. Encoded protein: CASSTREGVNEKLFF.

The rearrangement links TRBV5-4 to TRBJ1-6, with TRBD1 matching 8 bases. With 4 bases clipped from V and 9 bases from J, the junction kept 12 bases outside the gene matches. This CDR3 comprises 16 residues. Per the germline V gene, CDR1 is SGHNT and CDR2 is YYREEE (reference sequence). The CDR3 is CASSVNRGAEVSPLHF. The CDR3 nucleotides read TGTGCCAGCAGCGTGAACAGGGGGGCAGAAGTTTCACCCCTCCACTTT.

This clone was detected only a few times. The chain combines TRBV30 with TRBJ1-2; D remains unclear. The ends were cut back, 0 bases at V and 0 bases at J, with 5 bases in the middle. There are 13 residues in the CDR3. Germline CDR1 and CDR2: GTSNPN and SVGIG (reference sequence). The chain's CDR3 is CAWSVEANYGYTF. The CDR3 DNA reads as TGTGCCTGGAGTGTGGAGGCTAACTATGGCTACACCTTC. Complete variable domain (other parts from reference TRBV30 and TRBJ1-2): SQTIHQWPATLVQPVGSPLSLECTVEGTSNPNLYWYRQAAGRGLQLLFYSVGIGQISSEVPQNLSASRPQDRQFILSSKKLLLSDSGFYLCAWSVEANYGYTFGSGTRLTVV.

V is TRBV5-1 and J is TRBJ2-1, with D uncertain. This CDR3 is built from 13 residues. Trimming pared 4 bases from V and 8 bases from J, leaving 13 bases between. CDR1 and CDR2 (germline): SGHRS, YFSETQ. CDR3 loop: CASSGPAFDEQFF. The DNA for the CDR3 is TGCGCCAGCAGCGGGCCAGCTTTCGATGAGCAGTTCTTC.

The gene calls are TRBV19 and TRBJ2-3; D is possibly TRBD2 (6 bases). Germline assignment: CDR1 LNHDA and CDR2 SQIVND (reference sequence). CDR3 size: 14 residues. The germline V and J ends were trimmed by 4 bases and 6 bases, with 14 bases remaining between them. The CDR3: CASSTPGTPDTQYF. CDR3 coding DNA: TGTGCCAGTAGTACTCCCGGGACTCCGGATACGCAGTATTTT.

The chain couples TRBV9 to TRBJ1-1; D may be TRBD1 (5 bases). CDR3 size: 15 residues. Germline V gene sequence: CDR1 SGDLS, CDR2 YYNGEE. The germline V and J ends were trimmed by 0 bases and 1 base, with 10 bases remaining between them. The DNA of the CDR3 is TGTGCCAGCAGCGTAGGAGTGACAGCGAACACTGAAGCTTTCTTT. Its translation: CASSVGVTANTEAFF.

The chain employs TRBV4-2 and TRBJ2-3, with TRBD2 identical over 10 bases. The V gene's germline CDR1 is LGHNA and CDR2 YNFKEQ. The CDR3 covers 18 residues. V was clipped by 6 bases and J by 6 bases; unmatched bases: 18. The CDR3 nucleotides read TGTGCCAGCAGTCGTGGACTAGCGGCACAGCCCGCCTGGGATACGCAGTATTTT. Its protein product is CASSRGLAAQPAWDTQYF.

The V and J genes are TRBV11-2 and TRBJ2-1; D not certain. Trimming removed 5 bases at V and 10 bases at J, with 9 bases between. Germline CDR1 reads SGHAT; CDR2 reads FQNNGV. The CDR3 totals 11 residues. This CDR3 reads CASSPLGEQFF. CDR3 nucleotide sequence: TGTGCCAGCAGCCCCTTAGGCGAGCAGTTCTTC.

CDR3 sequence reads: CASSQPGTTYEQYF. CDR3 bases: TGCGCCAGCAGCCAACCCGGGACAACCTACGAGCAGTACTTC. The chain couples TRBV4-1 to TRBJ2-7, with D possibly matching TRBD1 (6 bases). V lost 2 bases to trimming and J lost 2 bases, with 10 bases between them. Germline V CDR1 and CDR2: MGHRA, YSYEKL. CDR3 length: 14 amino acids.

This chain connects TRBV27 to TRBJ2-2, with TRBD2 matching over 12 bases. CDR1 is MNHEY, CDR2 SMNVEV, per germline (reference sequence). This CDR3 comprises 16 residues. The J segment lost 9 bases and the V segment lost 4 bases, leaving 9 bases of the junction unmatched. As DNA, the CDR3 is TGTGCCAGCAGTTCTAGCGGGAGGGCCCCTCCCAGGGAGCTGTTTTTT. Translation gives CASSSSGRAPPRELFF.

V and J are TRBV19 and TRBJ2-1, with D possibly matching TRBD2 (6 bases). Germline CDR1 and CDR2: LNHDA and SQIVND (reference sequence). The CDR3 has 15 residues. Trimming removed 6 bases at V and 5 bases at J, with 17 bases between. DNA of the CDR3: TGTGCCAGTAGATCCGGGGGTATATGGGACAATGAGCAGTTCTTC. It translates to CASRSGGIWDNEQFF.

The rearrangement uses TRBV28 and TRBJ2-5; a weak D match, TRBD1 (6 bases). Germline-derived CDR1 and CDR2 are MDHEN and SYDVKM. The CDR3 consists of 15 residues. Between the trimmed V and J ends, which lost 2 bases and 0 bases, there was a span of 10 bases. The CDR3 is CASSLQGKYQETQYF. The DNA for the CDR3 is TGTGCCAGCAGTTTACAGGGGAAGTACCAAGAGACCCAGTACTTC.

This sequence joins TRBV28 and TRBJ1-3; 8 positions agree with TRBD1. J lost 9 bases, V lost 4 bases, and 8 bases had no gene match. The CDR3 length is 14 residues. Germline loops: CDR1 MDHEN, CDR2 SYDVKM. In DNA form, the CDR3 reads TGTGCCAGCAGTTCCGGACAGGGTTCGGCCACCATATATTTT. It codes for CASSSGQGSATIYF.

The CDR3 loop is CASSRGLAGEQYF. Here the CDR3 DNA reads TGCGCCAGCAGCCGGGGACTAGCGGGGGAGCAGTACTTC. The rearrangement links TRBV4-1 to TRBJ2-5, with 14 bases fitting TRBD2. The junction had 3 bases not matched to a gene; V was cut back by 4 bases and J by 11 bases. Germline V gives CDR1 MGHRA, CDR2 YSYEKL. The CDR3 has 13 amino acids.

The chain joins TRBV5-5 to TRBJ2-1; 10 bases line up with TRBD1. CDR3 size: 17 residues. Germline CDR1 is SGHKS and CDR2 is YYEKEE (reference sequence). J lost 5 bases, V lost 0 bases, and 8 bases had no gene match. The chain's CDR3 is CASSLAIGTGVNNEQFF. In DNA form, the CDR3 reads TGTGCCAGCAGCTTGGCCATAGGGACAGGGGTGAACAATGAGCAGTTCTTC.

V usage is TRBV27 and J usage is TRBJ1-1; no definite D call. V lost 2 bases and J 1 base, leaving 11 bases between the germline ends. Germline V gene data show CDR1 as MNHEY and CDR2 as SMNVEV (reference sequence). The CDR3 is 15 amino acids. Here the CDR3 DNA reads TGTGCCAGCAGTTTAATGGCGCAGGAGAACACTGAAGCTTTCTTT. This translates into CASSLMAQENTEAFF.

Worth noting for this clone: The junction shows a germline mismatch at one end, possibly a read error. This chain links TRBV7-7 with TRBJ2-1, with 11 nucleotides matching TRBD2. Germline CDR1 and CDR2: SSHAT and FNYEAQ (reference sequence). The CDR3 covers 16 residues. CDR3 DNA: TGTGCTAGCAGCTTAGTGGTAGCGGGAGGGCCCCATGAGCAGTTCTTC. Its protein product is CASSLVVAGGPHEQFF.

The genes are TRBV2 and TRBJ2-7, with D possibly matching TRBD2 (6 bases). The V gene lost 2 bases and the J gene lost 3 bases, with 17 bases spanning the gap. The CDR3 is 16 residues long. Germline V gene lookup returns CDR1 SNHLY and CDR2 FYNNEI. The CDR3 protein is CASSELGAGGGYEQYF. CDR3 DNA: TGTGCCAGCAGTGAATTAGGGGCCGGGGGAGGCTACGAGCAGTACTTC.